The T cell receptor beta chain described here comes from a study of blood T cells in healthy people across ages (dated by TCRdb to the mid-2010s). Regarding the research as a whole: Template switching captured roughly one uniquely barcoded TCR beta cDNA molecule per two T cells in model experiments. Using deep sequencing normalized with unique cDNA molecular identifiers, the study measured how TCR beta repertoire diversity changes with age. The donors were divided into four age groups: young (average roughly 17 years), middle-aged (roughly 42), aged (approximately 62) and long-lived (approximately 74). Donors of different ages were randomly distributed across sequencing lanes to avoid experimental bias. Two additional independent replicas of 1 million unique cDNA reads from the same blood draw were analyzed for two donors (one aged 18 to 29 and one aged 80 or older).

The library was built by means of 5' RACE. Sequencing relied on an Illumina HiSeq 2500. A second PCR of about 6 to 11 cycles was performed with a sample-barcoded 5' primer and a J-beta primer mix. A unique molecular identifier was introduced onto each TCR beta cDNA molecule by a template-switch 5' adaptor carrying 12 random nucleotides. At least 2.5 million CDR3-containing paired-end reads were obtained from each sample. First-strand cDNA synthesis was performed from all RNA using the Mint cDNA synthesis kit, with priming by a TRBC-specific oligonucleotide. Following uracil-DNA glycosylase treatment, a first 18-cycle PCR with universal primers M1SS and BC2_uni_R was performed on all cDNA. In the source study's methods: Each sample was normalized by randomly selecting 1 million high-quality reads, each carrying a distinct molecular identifier. Instead of being binned into consensus sequences, reads with shared molecular identifiers were discarded. CDR3 identification, clonotype clustering and error correction used MiTCR with a Q25 quality threshold and the strictest error-elimination algorithm. Lower-bound total TCR beta diversity was estimated with a nonparametric unseen species model using Euler transformation. Using fastp at Q25 and MiXCR, TCRdb reprocessed the public reads and kept productive beta chains. Here each entry gathers all rows of one CDR3 protein and keeps the most common genes and DNA. Clone size and V and J calls follow TCRdb, not the original study. The sample yields hundreds of thousands of distinct CDR3 sequences; more than 40% were counted once. The top ten clones comprise around a third of the sample.

Broader findings and caveats from the paper: Compared with the aged group, the long-lived group had more naive CD4+ T cells, fewer expanded clones and increased TCR diversity, suggesting age selection. Estimates of total diversity based on one million sequenced T cells were considered lower bounds and underestimates. As age increased, observed TCR beta diversity per million T cells dropped in a roughly linear way, and a significant reduction was already evident by age 40. The CMV infection status of donors was not known, potentially confounding age-related changes in expanded clonotypes. Since profiling was done on bulk unsorted PBMCs, naive and antigen-experienced compartments could not be conclusively compared. There was a strong correlation between observed TCR beta diversity and the percentage of naive T cells measured by flow cytometry.

The 39 donors, aged 6 to 90 years, were systemically healthy Caucasian individuals from Russia. Approximately 10 milliliters of peripheral blood were collected from each donor into EDTA-treated Vacutainer tubes. PBMCs were isolated by Ficoll-Paque density-gradient centrifugation, with at least 7 million obtained per sample. Total RNA, at least 6 micrograms per sample, was extracted from PBMCs with Trizol reagent. For every donor, an aliquot of PBMCs went through flow cytometry to measure the percentages of naive CD45RAhigh/CD27high T cells. Details on this clonotype: Its antigen is not yet known. Qualities for individual bases were not recorded, and no much larger clone is one base off.

The sequencing input was blood. The TCR comes from a woman aged 55 to 70 in good health.

The DNA sequence reads TGTGCCAGCAGCCAAGACAGGGGTGGAGTCCTACTCAGGGATGAGCAGTTCTTC. Protein translation: CASSQDRGGVLLRDEQFF. Recombination joined TRBV7-2 with TRBJ2-1, with 8 junctional bases fitting TRBD1. The germline V gene provides CDR1 SGHTA and CDR2 FQGNSA. V lost 5 bases and J lost 8 bases, and the count of bases not matched to a germline gene is 20. The CDR3 has 18 amino acids, counting the end cysteine and phenylalanine. The CDR3 DNA has 54 bases and is translated from base 1. This CDR3, with the reference TRBV7-2 and TRBJ2-1 proteins standing in past its ends, gives the full variable domain GAGVSQSPSNKVTEKGKDVELRCDPISGHTALYWYRQSLGQGLEFLIYFQGNSAPDKSGLPSDRFSAERTGGSVSTLTIQRTQQEDSAVYLCASSQDRGGVLLRDEQFFGPGTRLTVL.